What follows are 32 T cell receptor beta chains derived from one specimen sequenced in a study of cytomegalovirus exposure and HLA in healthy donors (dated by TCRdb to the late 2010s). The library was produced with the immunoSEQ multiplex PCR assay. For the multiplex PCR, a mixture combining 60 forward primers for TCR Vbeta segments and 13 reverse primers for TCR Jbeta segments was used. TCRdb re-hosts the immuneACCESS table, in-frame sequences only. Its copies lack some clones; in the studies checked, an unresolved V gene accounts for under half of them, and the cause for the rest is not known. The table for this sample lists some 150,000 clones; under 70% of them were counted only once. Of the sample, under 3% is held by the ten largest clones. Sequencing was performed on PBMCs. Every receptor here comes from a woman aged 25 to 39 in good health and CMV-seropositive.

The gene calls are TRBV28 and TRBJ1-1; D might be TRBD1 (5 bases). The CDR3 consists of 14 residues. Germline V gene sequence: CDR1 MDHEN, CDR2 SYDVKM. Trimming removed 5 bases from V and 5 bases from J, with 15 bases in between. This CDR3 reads CASSVNQGRTEAFF. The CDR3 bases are TGTGCCAGCAGTGTAAATCAGGGTCGGACTGAAGCTTTCTTT.

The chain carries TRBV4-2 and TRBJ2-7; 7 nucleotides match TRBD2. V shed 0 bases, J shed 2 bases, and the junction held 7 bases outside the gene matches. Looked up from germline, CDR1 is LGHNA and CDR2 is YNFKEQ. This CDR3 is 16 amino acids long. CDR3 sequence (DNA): TGTGCCAGCAGCCAAGATTTGGCGGGAGTGGCCTACGAGCAGTACTTC. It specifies CASSQDLAGVAYEQYF.

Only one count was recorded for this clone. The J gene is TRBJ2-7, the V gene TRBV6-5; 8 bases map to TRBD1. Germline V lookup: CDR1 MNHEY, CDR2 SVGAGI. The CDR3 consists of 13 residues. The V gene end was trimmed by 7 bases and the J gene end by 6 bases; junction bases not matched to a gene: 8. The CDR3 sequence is CASKLQGTGEQYF. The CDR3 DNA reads TGTGCCAGCAAGTTACAGGGGACAGGCGAGCAGTACTTC.

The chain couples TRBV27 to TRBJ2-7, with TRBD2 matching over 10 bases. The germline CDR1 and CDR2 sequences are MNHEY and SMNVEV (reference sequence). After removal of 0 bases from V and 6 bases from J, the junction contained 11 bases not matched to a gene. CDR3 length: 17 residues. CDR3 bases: TGTGCCAGCAGTTTATCCAGGAGCGGGAGGGCCGTGGGCGAGCAGTACTTC. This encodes CASSLSRSGRAVGEQYF.

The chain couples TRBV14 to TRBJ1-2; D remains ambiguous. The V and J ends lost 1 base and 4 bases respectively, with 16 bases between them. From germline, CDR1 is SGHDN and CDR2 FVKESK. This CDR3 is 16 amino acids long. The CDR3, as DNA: TGTGCCAGCAGCCAAGGGGTGCCAGTTGGGCTCTATGGCTACACCTTC. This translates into CASSQGVPVGLYGYTF.

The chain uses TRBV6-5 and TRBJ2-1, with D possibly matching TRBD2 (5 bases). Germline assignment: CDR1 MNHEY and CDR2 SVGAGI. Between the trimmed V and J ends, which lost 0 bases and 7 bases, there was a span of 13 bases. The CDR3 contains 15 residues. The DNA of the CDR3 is TGTGCCAGCAGTTACTCTGGACTTAACATTAATGAGCAGTTCTTC. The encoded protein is CASSYSGLNINEQFF.

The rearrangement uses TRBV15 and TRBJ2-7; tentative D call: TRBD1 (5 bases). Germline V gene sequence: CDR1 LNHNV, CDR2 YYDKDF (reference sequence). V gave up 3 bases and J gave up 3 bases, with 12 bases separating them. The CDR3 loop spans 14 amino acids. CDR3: CATSRDQGNYEQYF. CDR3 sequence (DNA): TGTGCCACCAGCAGGGATCAGGGAAACTACGAGCAGTACTTC.

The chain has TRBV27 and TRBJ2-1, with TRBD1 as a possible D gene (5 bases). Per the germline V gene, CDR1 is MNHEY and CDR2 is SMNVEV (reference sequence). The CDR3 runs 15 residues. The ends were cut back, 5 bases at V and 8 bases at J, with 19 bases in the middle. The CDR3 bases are TGTGCCAGCAGTGCCTCGGGCAGGGTTTATGATGAGCAGTTCTTC. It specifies CASSASGRVYDEQFF.

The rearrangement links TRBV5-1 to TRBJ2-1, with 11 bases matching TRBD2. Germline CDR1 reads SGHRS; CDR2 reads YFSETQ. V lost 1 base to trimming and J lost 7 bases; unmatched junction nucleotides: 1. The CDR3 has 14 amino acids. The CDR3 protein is CASSLTSGSNEQFF. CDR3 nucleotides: TGCGCCAGCAGCTTGACTAGCGGGAGTAATGAGCAGTTCTTC.

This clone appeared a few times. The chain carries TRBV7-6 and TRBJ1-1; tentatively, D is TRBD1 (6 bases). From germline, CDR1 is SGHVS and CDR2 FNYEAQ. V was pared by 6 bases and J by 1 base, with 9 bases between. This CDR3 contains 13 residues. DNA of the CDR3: TGTGCCAGCAGGCGACAGGAGAACACTGAAGCTTTCTTT. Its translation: CASRRQENTEAFF.

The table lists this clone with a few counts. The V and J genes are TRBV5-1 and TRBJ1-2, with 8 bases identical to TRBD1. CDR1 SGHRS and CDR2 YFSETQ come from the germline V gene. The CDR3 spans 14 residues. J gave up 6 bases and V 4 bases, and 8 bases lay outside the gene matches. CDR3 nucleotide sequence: TGCGCCAGCAGCCAAACAGGGGGGCTCCATGGCTACACCTTC. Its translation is CASSQTGGLHGYTF.

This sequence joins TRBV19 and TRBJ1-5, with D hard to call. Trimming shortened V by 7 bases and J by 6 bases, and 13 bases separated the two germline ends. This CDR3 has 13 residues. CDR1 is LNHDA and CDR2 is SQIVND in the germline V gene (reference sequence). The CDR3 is CASIRGAGQPQHF. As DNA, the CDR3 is TGTGCCAGTATTCGAGGCGCGGGTCAGCCCCAGCATTTT.

CDR3 DNA sequence: TGTGCCTGGAGTGTGGGGGGGGCGCGATTTGGCCAAAACATTCAGTACTTC. It yields the protein CAWSVGGARFGQNIQYF. V usage is TRBV30 and J usage is TRBJ2-4; possibly TRBD2 for D (7 bases). The germline gives CDR1 GTSNPN, CDR2 SVGIG (reference sequence). This CDR3 contains 17 residues. Between the trimmed V and J ends, which lost 0 bases and 5 bases, there was a span of 20 bases.

This chain's CDR3 is CASSPLGGTEAFF. The CDR3 coding sequence is TGTGCCAGTAGCCCACTCGGAGGGACTGAAGCTTTCTTT. This sequence joins TRBV19 and TRBJ1-1; D uncertain. The CDR3 runs to 13 residues. V lost 6 bases and J lost 5, with 13 bases in between. CDR1 LNHDA and CDR2 SQIVND come from the germline V gene (reference sequence).

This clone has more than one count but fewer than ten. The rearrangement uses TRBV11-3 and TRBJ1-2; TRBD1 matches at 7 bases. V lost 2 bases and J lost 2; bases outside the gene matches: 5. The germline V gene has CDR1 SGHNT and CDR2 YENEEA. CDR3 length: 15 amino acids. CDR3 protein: CASSLSGQVNYGYTF. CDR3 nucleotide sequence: TGTGCCAGCAGCTTAAGCGGACAGGTCAACTATGGCTACACCTTC.

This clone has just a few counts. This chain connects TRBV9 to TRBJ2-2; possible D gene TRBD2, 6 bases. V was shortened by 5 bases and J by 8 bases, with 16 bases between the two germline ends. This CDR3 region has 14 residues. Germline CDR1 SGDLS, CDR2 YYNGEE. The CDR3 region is CASRTEGSSGELFF. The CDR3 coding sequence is TGTGCCAGCAGAACGGAGGGGTCTTCGGGGGAGCTGTTTTTT.

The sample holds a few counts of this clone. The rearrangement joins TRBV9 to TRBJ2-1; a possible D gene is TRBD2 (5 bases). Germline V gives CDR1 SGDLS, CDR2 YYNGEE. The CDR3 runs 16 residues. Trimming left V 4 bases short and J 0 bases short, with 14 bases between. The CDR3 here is CASSPRGQSSYNEQFF. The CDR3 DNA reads TGTGCCAGCAGCCCGAGAGGGCAGAGCTCCTACAATGAGCAGTTCTTC.

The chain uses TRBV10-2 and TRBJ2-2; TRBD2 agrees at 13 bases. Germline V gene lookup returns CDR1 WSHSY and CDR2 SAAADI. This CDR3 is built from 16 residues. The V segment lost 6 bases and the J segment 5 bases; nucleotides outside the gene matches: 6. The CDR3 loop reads CASRNPGLAGTGELFF. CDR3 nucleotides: TGCGCCAGCAGAAATCCGGGACTAGCGGGAACCGGGGAGCTGTTTTTT.

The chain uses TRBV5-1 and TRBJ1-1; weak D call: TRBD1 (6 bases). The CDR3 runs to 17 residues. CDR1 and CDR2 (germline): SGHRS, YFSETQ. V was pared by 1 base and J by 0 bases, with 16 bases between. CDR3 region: CASSLRGGAGMNTEAFF. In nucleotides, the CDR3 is TGCGCCAGCAGCTTGAGAGGGGGAGCCGGGATGAACACTGAAGCTTTCTTT.

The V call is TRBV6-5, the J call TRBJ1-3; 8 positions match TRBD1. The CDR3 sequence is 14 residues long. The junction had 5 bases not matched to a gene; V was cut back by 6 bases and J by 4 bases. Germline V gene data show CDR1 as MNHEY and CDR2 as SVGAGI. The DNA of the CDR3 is TGTGCCAGCAGCCGGGGGACAGGCGGAAACACCATATATTTT. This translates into CASSRGTGGNTIYF.

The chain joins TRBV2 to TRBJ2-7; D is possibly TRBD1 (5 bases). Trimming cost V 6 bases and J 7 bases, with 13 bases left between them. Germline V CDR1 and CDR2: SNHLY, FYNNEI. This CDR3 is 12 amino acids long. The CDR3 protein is CASRETAWEQYF. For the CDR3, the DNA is TGTGCCAGCAGGGAGACAGCCTGGGAGCAGTACTTC.

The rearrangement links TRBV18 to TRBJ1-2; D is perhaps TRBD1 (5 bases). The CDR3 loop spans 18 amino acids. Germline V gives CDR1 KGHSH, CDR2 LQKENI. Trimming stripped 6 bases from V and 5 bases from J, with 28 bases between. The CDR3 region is CASSQNSRRLGGRYGYTF. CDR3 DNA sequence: TGTGCCAGCTCTCAAAACTCCAGACGGCTGGGGGGGAGATATGGCTACACCTTC.

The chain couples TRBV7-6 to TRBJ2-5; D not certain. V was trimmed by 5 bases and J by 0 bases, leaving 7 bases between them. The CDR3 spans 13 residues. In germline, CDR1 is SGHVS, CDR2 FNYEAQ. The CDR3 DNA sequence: TGTGCCAGCAGCCCCGGGTACCAAGAGACCCAGTACTTC. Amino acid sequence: CASSPGYQETQYF. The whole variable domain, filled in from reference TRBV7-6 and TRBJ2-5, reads GAGVSQSPRYKVTKRGQDVALRCDPISGHVSLYWYRQALGQGPEFLTYFNYEAQQDKSGLPNDRFSAERPEGSISTLTIQRTEQRDSAMYRCASSPGYQETQYFGPGTRLLVL.

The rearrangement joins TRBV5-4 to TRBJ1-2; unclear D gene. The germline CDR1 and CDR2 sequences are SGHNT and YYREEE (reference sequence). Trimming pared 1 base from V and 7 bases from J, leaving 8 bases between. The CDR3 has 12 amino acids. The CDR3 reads CASSLSDRGYTF. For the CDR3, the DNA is TGTGCCAGCAGCTTGTCAGATCGTGGCTACACCTTC.

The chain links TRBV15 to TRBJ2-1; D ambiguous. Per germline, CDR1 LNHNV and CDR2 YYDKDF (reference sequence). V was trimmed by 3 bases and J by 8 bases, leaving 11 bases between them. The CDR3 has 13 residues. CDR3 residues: CATSSPRLDEQFF. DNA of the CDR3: TGTGCCACCAGCAGTCCTAGGCTGGATGAGCAGTTCTTC.

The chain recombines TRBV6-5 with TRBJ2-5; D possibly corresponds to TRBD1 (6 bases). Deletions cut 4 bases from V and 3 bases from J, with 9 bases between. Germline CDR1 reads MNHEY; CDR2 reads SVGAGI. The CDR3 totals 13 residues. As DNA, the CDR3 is TGTGCCAGCAGTTTTGGACAGAAAGAGACCCAGTACTTC. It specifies CASSFGQKETQYF.

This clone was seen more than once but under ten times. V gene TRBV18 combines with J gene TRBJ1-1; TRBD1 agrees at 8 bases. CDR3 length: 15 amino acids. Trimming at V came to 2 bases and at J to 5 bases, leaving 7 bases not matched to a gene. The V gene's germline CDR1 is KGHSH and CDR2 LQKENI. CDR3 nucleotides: TGTGCCAGCTCACCAACATCAGGGGGCTTAACTGAAGCTTTCTTT. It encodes CASSPTSGGLTEAFF.

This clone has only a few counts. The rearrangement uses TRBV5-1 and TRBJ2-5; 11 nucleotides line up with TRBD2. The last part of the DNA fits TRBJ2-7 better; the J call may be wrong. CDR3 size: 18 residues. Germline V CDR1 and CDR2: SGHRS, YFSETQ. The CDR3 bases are TGCGCCAGCAGCTGGGGGATTCTAGCGGGGGGCCCACCCTACGAGCAGTACTTC. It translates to CASSWGILAGGPPYEQYF.

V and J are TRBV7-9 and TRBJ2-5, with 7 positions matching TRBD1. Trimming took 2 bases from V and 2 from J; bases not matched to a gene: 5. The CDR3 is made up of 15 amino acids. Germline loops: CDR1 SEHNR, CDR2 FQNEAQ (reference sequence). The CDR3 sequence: CASSLPGQAQETQYF. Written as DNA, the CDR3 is TGTGCCAGCAGCTTACCCGGACAGGCACAAGAGACCCAGTACTTC.

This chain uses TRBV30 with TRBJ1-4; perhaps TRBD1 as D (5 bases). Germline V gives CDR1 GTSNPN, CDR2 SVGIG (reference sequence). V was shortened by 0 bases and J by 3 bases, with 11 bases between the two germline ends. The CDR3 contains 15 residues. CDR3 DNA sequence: TGTGCCTGGAGTGTACCGACAGCCTCTAATGAAAAACTGTTTTTT. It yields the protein CAWSVPTASNEKLFF. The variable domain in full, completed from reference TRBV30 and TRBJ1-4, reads SQTIHQWPATLVQPVGSPLSLECTVEGTSNPNLYWYRQAAGRGLQLLFYSVGIGQISSEVPQNLSASRPQDRQFILSSKKLLLSDSGFYLCAWSVPTASNEKLFFGSGTQLSVL.

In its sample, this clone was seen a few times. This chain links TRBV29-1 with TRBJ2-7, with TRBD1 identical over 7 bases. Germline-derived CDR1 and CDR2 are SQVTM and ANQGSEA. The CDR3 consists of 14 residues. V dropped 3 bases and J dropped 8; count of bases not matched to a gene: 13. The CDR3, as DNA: TGCAGCGTTGATCAATATGATACAGGGGCGAAGCAGTACTTC. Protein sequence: CSVDQYDTGAKQYF.

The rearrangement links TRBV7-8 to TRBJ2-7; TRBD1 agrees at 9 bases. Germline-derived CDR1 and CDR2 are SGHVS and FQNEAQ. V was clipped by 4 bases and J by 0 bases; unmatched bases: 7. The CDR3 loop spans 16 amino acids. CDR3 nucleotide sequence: TGTGCCAGCAGCTGGGGGACAGGGAGAAGCTCCTACGAGCAGTACTTC. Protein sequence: CASSWGTGRSSYEQYF.